This T cell receptor (beta chain) was profiled in a study of early T cells in non-severe SARS-CoV-2 infection. Turning to the study itself: Investigators sequenced bulk RNA drawn from unsorted whole blood, and chains remained unpaired. Study results and limitations: Anti-spike CD8 specificities were favored by VDJdb matching, whose results missed private and CD4 specificities.

This clonotype has just a few counts. Its antigen remains unidentified. CDR3 length: 17 amino acids. V trimming: 0 bases; J trimming: 6 bases; junction bases outside the gene matches: 8. Individual cDNA molecules carried attached unique molecular identifiers. MiXCR, run by TCRdb on the 5' RACE reads, gives a single entry per CDR3 protein. The table has some 82,000 distinct CDR3 sequences, 9% to 13% seen once. The sequence came from an adult who was a healthcare worker with PCR-confirmed SARS-CoV-2 infection or an uninfected control (not recorded which). Sequencing input: whole blood. The chain recombines TRBV12-3 or TRBV12-4 with TRBJ1-6; 7 bases map to TRBD1. This CDR3 is CASSLAIIQGFNSPLHF. In DNA form, the CDR3 reads TGTGCCAGCAGTTTAGCCATCATACAGGGGTTTAATTCACCCCTCCACTTT.